The sequence of this T cell receptor (beta chain) was determined in a study of cytomegalovirus exposure and HLA in healthy donors. General observations from the study: As a later analysis revealed, most CMV-associated TCR beta chains appeared HLA-restricted. TCR beta chains numbering some 160 were designated cytomegalovirus-associated.

Use of 60 Vbeta and 13 Jbeta primers characterized the PCR. Some clones are missing from TCRdb's copy, which holds only in-frame ones; the method was immunoSEQ multiplex PCR. The data contain about 150,000 clones, 60% to 85% of them singletons. This CDR3 has 16 amino acids. Germline V gene data show CDR1 as ENHRY and CDR2 as SYGVKD. Trimming at V came to 2 bases and at J to 5 bases, leaving 10 bases not matched to a gene. Regarding this clone: Its target is not known.

The donors, nominally healthy at sampling, likely had unrecorded immune exposures. The receptor was isolated from a woman in her thirties or forties in good health and CMV-seronegative. The sequencing sample was made of PBMCs. The chain couples TRBV10-3 to TRBJ2-7; 9 bases map to TRBD2. CDR3 nucleotides: TGTGCCATCAGTGAGCTAGCGGGGTCCCCAGGGAACGAGCAGTACTTC. Its translation: CAISELAGSPGNEQYF.